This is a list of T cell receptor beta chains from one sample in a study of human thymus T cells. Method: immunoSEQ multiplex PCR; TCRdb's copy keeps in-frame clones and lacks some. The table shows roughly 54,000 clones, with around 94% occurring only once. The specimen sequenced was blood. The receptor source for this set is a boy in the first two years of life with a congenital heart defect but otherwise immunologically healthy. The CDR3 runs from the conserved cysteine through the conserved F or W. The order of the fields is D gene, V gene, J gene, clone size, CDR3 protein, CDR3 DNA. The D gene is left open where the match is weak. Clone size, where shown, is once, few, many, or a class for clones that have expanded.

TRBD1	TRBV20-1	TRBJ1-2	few	CSASGQGGYTF	TGCAGTGCTAGTGGACAGGGGGGCTACACCTTC
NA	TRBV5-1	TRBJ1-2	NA	CASSFAYSGYLYGYTF	TGCGCCAGCAGCTTCGCTTACTCGGGCTATCTCTATGGCTACACCTTC
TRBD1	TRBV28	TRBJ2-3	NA	CASSSPGGSSTDTQYF	TGTGCCAGCAGTTCTCCAGGGGGTTCTAGCACAGATACGCAGTATTTT
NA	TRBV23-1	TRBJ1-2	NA	CASWLGGIGYTF	TGCGCCAGCTGGCTTGGGGGAATCGGCTACACCTTC
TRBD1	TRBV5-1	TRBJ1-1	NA	CASSFRGRETEAFF	TGCGCCAGCAGCTTCAGGGGGCGGGAGACTGAAGCTTTCTTT
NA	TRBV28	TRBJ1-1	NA	CASSLRWVGEAFF	TGTGCCAGCAGTTTACGGTGGGTCGGTGAAGCTTTCTTT
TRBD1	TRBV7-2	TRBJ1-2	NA	CASSFGTGRYGYTF	TGTGCCAGCAGCTTCGGGACAGGGCGGTATGGCTACACCTTC
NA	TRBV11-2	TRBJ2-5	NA	CASSLVGETQYF	TGTGCCAGCAGCCTTGTTGGGGAGACCCAGTACTTC
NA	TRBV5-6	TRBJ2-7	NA	CASSTEENLNEQYF	TGTGCCAGCAGCACCGAAGAGAACCTAAACGAGCAGTACTTC
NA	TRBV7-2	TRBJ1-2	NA	CASSLAAWGGYGYTF	TGTGCCAGCAGCTTAGCGGCATGGGGGGGATATGGCTACACCTTC
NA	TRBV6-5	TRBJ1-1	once	CASSYGAGPLNTEAFF	TGTGCCAGCAGTTACGGGGCGGGGCCATTGAACACTGAAGCTTTCTTT
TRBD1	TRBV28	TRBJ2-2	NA	CASNPDRGSSGTGELFF	TGTGCCAGCAACCCGGACAGGGGTTCGAGCGGCACCGGGGAGCTGTTTTTT
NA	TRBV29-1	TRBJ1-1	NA	CSSSTGYYTEAFF	TGCAGCTCCTCGACAGGTTATTACACTGAAGCTTTCTTT
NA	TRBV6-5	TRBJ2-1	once	CASSPRTDYNEQFF	TGTGCCAGCAGTCCCCGGACAGACTACAATGAGCAGTTCTTC
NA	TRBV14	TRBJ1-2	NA	CASSQVGSSGGYTF	TGTGCCAGCAGCCAAGTTGGGTCGTCGGGGGGCTACACCTTC
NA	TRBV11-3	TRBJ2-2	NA	CASSSRAANTGELFF	TGTGCCAGCAGCTCAAGGGCCGCTAACACCGGGGAGCTGTTTTTT
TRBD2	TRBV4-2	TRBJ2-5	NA	CASSLTAGLETQYF	TGTGCCAGCAGCCTAACAGCGGGGCTTGAGACCCAGTACTTC
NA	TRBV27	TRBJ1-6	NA	CASSLQGFSYNSPLHF	TGTGCCAGCAGTCTACAGGGATTCTCCTATAATTCACCCCTCCACTTT
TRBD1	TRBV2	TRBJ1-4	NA	CASSAGTGGLWDEKLFF	TGTGCCAGCAGTGCCGGGACAGGGGGTTTGTGGGATGAAAAACTGTTTTTT
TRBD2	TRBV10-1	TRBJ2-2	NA	CASMGFTSGGSTGELFF	TGCGCCAGCATGGGTTTTACTAGCGGGGGAAGCACCGGGGAGCTGTTTTTT
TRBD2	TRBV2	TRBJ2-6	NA	CASSSQGLAPPGANVLTF	TGTGCCAGCAGTTCCCAGGGACTAGCACCGCCCGGGGCCAACGTCCTGACTTTC
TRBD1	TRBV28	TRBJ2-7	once	CASRFGTGVSYEQYF	TGTGCCAGCAGGTTTGGGACAGGGGTTTCCTACGAGCAGTACTTC
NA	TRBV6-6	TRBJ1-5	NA	CASTIKGQPQHF	TGTGCCAGCACCATAAAGGGTCAGCCCCAGCATTTT
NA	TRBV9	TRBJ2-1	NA	CASSVVDHRGSISYNEQFF	TGTGCCAGCAGCGTAGTAGACCATCGTGGTTCAATCTCCTACAATGAGCAGTTCTTC
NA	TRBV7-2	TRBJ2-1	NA	CASSLAWGGSYNEQFF	TGTGCCAGCAGCTTAGCCTGGGGCGGCTCCTACAATGAGCAGTTCTTC
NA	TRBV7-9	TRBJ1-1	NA	CASSLAGTEAFF	TGTGCCAGCAGCTTAGCAGGGACTGAAGCTTTCTTT
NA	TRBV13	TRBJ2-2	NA	CASSLDSTSTGELFF	TGTGCCAGCAGCCTAGACTCAACTTCTACCGGGGAGCTGTTTTTT
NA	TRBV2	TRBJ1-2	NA	CASSPHMGQGNYGYTF	TGTGCCAGCAGTCCCCACATGGGGCAGGGTAACTATGGCTACACCTTC
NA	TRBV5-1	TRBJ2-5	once	CASSGGKTQYF	TGCGCCAGCAGCGGTGGAAAAACCCAGTACTTC
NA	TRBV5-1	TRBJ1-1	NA	CASSLRGLGTEAFF	TGCGCCAGCAGCTTGCGGGGGCTGGGCACTGAAGCTTTCTTT
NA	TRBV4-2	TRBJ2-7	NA	CASSPQVPSYEQYF	TGTGCCAGCAGCCCACAGGTGCCATCCTACGAGCAGTACTTC
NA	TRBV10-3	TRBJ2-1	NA	CAISGGLYNEQFF	TGTGCCATCAGCGGGGGACTGTACAATGAGCAGTTCTTC
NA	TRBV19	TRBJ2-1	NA	CASNDRPHYNEQFF	TGTGCCAGTAACGACCGTCCTCACTACAATGAGCAGTTCTTC
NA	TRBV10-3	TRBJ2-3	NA	CAISAPDLSTTDTQYF	TGTGCCATCAGTGCCCCGGACTTAAGTACCACAGATACGCAGTATTTT
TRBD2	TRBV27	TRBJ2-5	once	CASSLSRGGKETQYF	TGTGCCAGCAGTTTATCGAGGGGAGGGAAAGAGACCCAGTACTTC
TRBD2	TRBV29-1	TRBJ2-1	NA	CSVEDWIGTSGVSYNEQFF	TGCAGCGTTGAAGATTGGATCGGGACTAGCGGGGTTTCTTACAATGAGCAGTTCTTC
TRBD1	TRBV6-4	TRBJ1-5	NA	CASRDRDNQPQHF	TGTGCCAGCCGGGACAGGGACAATCAGCCCCAGCATTTT
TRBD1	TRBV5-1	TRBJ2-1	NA	CASSFRDSSYNEQFF	TGCGCCAGCAGCTTCCGGGACAGCTCCTACAATGAGCAGTTCTTC
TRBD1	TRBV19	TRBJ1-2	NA	CASSIGWTGHYGYTF	TGTGCCAGTAGTATAGGATGGACAGGGCACTATGGCTACACCTTC
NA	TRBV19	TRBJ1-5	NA	CASRGGGVTNQPQHF	TGTGCCAGTAGGGGAGGAGGGGTCACCAATCAGCCCCAGCATTTT
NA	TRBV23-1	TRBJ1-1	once	CASSQSDSNTEAFF	TGCGCCAGCAGTCAATCAGACAGTAACACTGAAGCTTTCTTT
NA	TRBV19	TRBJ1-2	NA	CASSMKGYYGYTF	TGTGCCAGTAGTATGAAAGGATACTATGGCTACACCTTC
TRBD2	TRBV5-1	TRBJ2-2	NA	CASSFGGATGELFF	TGCGCCAGCAGCTTCGGGGGGGCCACCGGGGAGCTGTTTTTT
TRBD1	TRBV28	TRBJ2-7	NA	CASSLGFWTGEGYEQYF	TGTGCCAGCAGTTTAGGATTTTGGACAGGGGAGGGCTACGAGCAGTACTTC
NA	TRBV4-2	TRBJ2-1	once	CASSQVTDARLPYNEQFF	TGTGCCAGCAGCCAAGTAACGGACGCTCGTTTGCCCTACAATGAGCAGTTCTTC
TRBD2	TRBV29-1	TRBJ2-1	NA	CSVGLAGGRNEQFF	TGCAGCGTTGGACTAGCGGGGGGGAGGAATGAGCAGTTCTTC
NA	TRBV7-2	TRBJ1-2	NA	CASSLMRDYGYTF	TGTGCCAGCAGCTTGATGAGGGACTATGGCTACACCTTC
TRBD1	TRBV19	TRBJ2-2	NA	CASSIQGEGASTGELFF	TGTGCCAGTAGTATACAGGGGGAAGGGGCGAGCACCGGGGAGCTGTTTTTT
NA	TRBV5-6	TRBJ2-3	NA	CASSLAGLATDTQYF	TGTGCCAGCAGCTTGGCCGGGCTTGCCACAGATACGCAGTATTTT
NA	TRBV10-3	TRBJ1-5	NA	CAISGTKNQPQHF	TGTGCCATCAGTGGGACAAAAAATCAGCCCCAGCATTTT
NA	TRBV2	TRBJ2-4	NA	CASSEARGQSGDKNIQYF	TGTGCCAGCAGTGAAGCGCGGGGGCAAAGCGGAGACAAAAACATTCAGTACTTC
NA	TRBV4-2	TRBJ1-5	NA	CASSQGGENNQPQHF	TGTGCCAGCAGCCAAGGAGGAGAGAACAATCAGCCCCAGCATTTT
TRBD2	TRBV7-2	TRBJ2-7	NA	CASSLRGLAGHEQYF	TGTGCCAGCAGCCTACGGGGACTAGCGGGGCACGAGCAGTACTTC
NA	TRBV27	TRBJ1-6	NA	CASSPWGRLGGSPLHF	TGTGCCAGCAGTCCTTGGGGGCGCCTAGGTGGATCACCCCTCCACTTT
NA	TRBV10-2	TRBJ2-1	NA	CASSESTGSSYNEQFF	TGCGCCAGCAGTGAGTCGACTGGGAGCTCCTACAATGAGCAGTTCTTC
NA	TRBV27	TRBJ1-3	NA	CASSLTGVSGNTIYF	TGTGCCAGCAGTCTTACAGGAGTCTCTGGAAACACCATATATTTT